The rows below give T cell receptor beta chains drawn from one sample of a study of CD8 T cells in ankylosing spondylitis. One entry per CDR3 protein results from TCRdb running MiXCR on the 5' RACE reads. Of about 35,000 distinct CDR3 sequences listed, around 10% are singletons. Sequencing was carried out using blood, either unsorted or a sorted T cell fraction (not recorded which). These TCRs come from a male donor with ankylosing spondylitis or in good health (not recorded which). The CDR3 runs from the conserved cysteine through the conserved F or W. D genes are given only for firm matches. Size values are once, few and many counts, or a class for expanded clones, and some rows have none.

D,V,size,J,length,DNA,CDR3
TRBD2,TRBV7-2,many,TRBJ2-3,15,TGTGCCAGCAGCTTTCGCCCGGGGGGTACAGATACGCAGTATTTT,CASSFRPGGTDTQYF
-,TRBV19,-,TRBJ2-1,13,TGTGCCAGTAGTACCTATAGCGGCAATGAGCAGTTCTTC,CASSTYSGNEQFF
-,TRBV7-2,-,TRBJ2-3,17,TGTGCCAGCAGCCCGACCCGAGGCGGGACGGGGGCAGATACGCAGTATTTT,CASSPTRGGTGADTQYF
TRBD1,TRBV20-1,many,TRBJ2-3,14,TGCAGTGCTAGGGACAGGGCCAACACAGATACGCAGTATTTT,CSARDRANTDTQYF
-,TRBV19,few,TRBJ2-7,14,TGTGCCAGTAGCCCGGTCTGGCAGACCTACGAGCAGTACTTC,CASSPVWQTYEQYF
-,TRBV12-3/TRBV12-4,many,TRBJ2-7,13,TGTGCCAGCAGTTTAGGCCGACAGTACGAGCAGTACTTC,CASSLGRQYEQYF
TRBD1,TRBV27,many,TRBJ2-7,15,TGTGCCAGCAGTTTATCATGGGGACAGTTCTACGAGCAGTACTTC,CASSLSWGQFYEQYF
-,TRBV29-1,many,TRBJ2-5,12,TGCGTTTTTAGGGCAGCCCAAGAGACCCAGTACTTC,CVFRAAQETQYF
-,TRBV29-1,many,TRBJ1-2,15,TGCAGCGTTGACGGCACAGCAAGCCTCCCCTATGGCTACACCTTC,CSVDGTASLPYGYTF
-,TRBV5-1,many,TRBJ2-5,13,TGCGCCAGCAGCTTGGGAGCGCGAGAGACCCAGTACTTC,CASSLGARETQYF
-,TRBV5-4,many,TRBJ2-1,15,TGTGCCAGCAGCCCGGGACAACCCCTCTACAATGAGCAGTTCTTC,CASSPGQPLYNEQFF
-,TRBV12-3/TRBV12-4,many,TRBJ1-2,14,TGTGCCAGCAGGAAAATGGGGGTCCAGTATGGCTACACCTTC,CASRKMGVQYGYTF
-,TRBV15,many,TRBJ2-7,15,TGTGCCACCAGCAGAGATAAGAACACCATCTACGAGCAGTACTTC,CATSRDKNTIYEQYF
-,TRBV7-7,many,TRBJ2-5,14,TGTGCTAGCAGCCCTGTGGGGCAGCAAGAGACCCAGTACTTC,CASSPVGQQETQYF
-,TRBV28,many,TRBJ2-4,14,TGTGCCAGCAGTTCCGGGTTAGCCAAAAACATTCAGTACTTC,CASSSGLAKNIQYF
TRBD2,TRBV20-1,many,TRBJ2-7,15,TGCAGTGCGCCGACGACTAGCGGGAAGGGCTACAAGCAGTACTTC,CSAPTTSGKGYKQYF
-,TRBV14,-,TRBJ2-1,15,TGTGCCAGCAGTCGGAGTATGGGTCGCCACAATGAGCAGTTCTTC,CASSRSMGRHNEQFF
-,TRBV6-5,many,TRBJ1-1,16,TGTGCCAGCAGTTACTCGCGGCTCAAACCTAACACTGAAGCTTTCTTT,CASSYSRLKPNTEAFF
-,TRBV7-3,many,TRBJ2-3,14,TGTGCCAGCAGCTTAAATAGCAACACAGATACGCAGTATTTT,CASSLNSNTDTQYF
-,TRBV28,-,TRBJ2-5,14,TGTGCCAGCAGTTTGTACAGGAATGGAGAGACCCAGTACTTC,CASSLYRNGETQYF
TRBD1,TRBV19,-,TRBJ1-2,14,TGTGCCAGCGCCGACAGGGGGCAGGTCTTTGGCTACACCTTC,CASADRGQVFGYTF
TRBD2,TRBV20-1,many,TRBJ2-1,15,TGCAGTGCTAGAGACAATGTACTAGCGGACAATGAGCAGTTCTTC,CSARDNVLADNEQFF
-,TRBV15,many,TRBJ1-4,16,TGTGCCACCAGCAGAGCCCGGGAGGGGCCTAATGAAAAACTGTTTTTT,CATSRAREGPNEKLFF
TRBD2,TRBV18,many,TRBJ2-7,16,TGTGCCAGCTCACCACGAGCGGGAGGTTCCCCCTACGAGCAGTACTTC,CASSPRAGGSPYEQYF
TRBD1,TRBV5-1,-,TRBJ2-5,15,TGCGCCAGCAGCCTCAGGGGGCCTGTCGAAGAGACCCAGTACTTC,CASSLRGPVEETQYF
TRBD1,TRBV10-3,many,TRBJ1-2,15,TGTGCCATCAGTGAGCCAGGGACAGCTAACTATGGCTACACCTTC,CAISEPGTANYGYTF
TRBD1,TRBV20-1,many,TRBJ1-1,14,TGCAGTCCCGGGACAGGGCACATGAACACTGAAGCTTTCTTT,CSPGTGHMNTEAFF
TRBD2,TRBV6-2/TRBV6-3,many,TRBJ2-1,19,TGTGCCAGCACTCCTACTTGGGGACTAGCGGGAGGTCCGGACAATGAGCAGTTCTTC,CASTPTWGLAGGPDNEQFF
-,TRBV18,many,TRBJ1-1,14,TGTGCCAGCTCCCCCCCAGGGCTGAACACTGAAGCTTTCTTT,CASSPPGLNTEAFF
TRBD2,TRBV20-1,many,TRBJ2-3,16,TGCAGTGCTAGCTCTAGGACTAGCGGGAGTTCAGATACGCAGTATTTT,CSASSRTSGSSDTQYF
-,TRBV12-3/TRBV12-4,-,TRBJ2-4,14,TGTGCCAGCAGTCCGAGGATAGCCAAAAACATTCAGTACTTC,CASSPRIAKNIQYF
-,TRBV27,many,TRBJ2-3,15,TGTGCCAGCAGCCCCCGACGGGCTAGCACAGATACGCAGTATTTT,CASSPRRASTDTQYF
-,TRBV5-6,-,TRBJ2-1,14,TGTGCCAGCAGTTTAGCGGCAGTCATAAATGAGCAGTTCTTC,CASSLAAVINEQFF
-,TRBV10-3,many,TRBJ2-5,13,TGTGCCATCAGTGAGGGGGTTCAAGAGACCCAGTACTTC,CAISEGVQETQYF
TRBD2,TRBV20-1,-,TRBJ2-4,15,TGCAGTGCTAGAGATCCGGGGGGTTCCGAAAAAATTCAGTACTTC,CSARDPGGSEKIQYF
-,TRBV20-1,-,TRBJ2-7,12,TGCAGTGCTAGCTCGCTCCGCTACGAGCAGTACTTC,CSASSLRYEQYF
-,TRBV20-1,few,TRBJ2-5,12,TGCAGTGCCGTTGTACAGGGAGAGACCCAGTACTTC,CSAVVQGETQYF
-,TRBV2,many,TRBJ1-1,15,TGTGCCAGCAGCTACGCATGGGCGAAGGACACTGAAGCTTTCTTT,CASSYAWAKDTEAFF
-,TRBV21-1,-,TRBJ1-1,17,TGTGCCAGCAGCAAATCCCGACAGCATCTAATGGGCACTGAAGCTTTCTTT,CASSKSRQHLMGTEAFF
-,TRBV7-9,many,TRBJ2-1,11,TGTGCCAGCAGCTTAGAAACTGAGCAGTTCTTC,CASSLETEQFF
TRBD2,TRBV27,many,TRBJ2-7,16,TGTGCCAGCAGTTTTAATCGCGCTAGCGGGATCTACGAGCAGTACTTC,CASSFNRASGIYEQYF
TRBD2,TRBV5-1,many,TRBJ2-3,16,TGCGCCAGCACGACTAGCGGGAGAACCGACACAGATACGCAGTATTTT,CASTTSGRTDTDTQYF
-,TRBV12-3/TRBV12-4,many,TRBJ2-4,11,TGTGCCAGCAGCACCCGAAACATTCAGTACTTC,CASSTRNIQYF
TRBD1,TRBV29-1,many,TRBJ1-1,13,TGCAGCGTTGAAGGGACAGGGGGCGGACGAGCTTTCTTT,CSVEGTGGGRAFF
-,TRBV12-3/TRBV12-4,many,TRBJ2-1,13,TGTGCCAGCAGTTCCGACACCAGGGTGGAGCAGTTCTTC,CASSSDTRVEQFF
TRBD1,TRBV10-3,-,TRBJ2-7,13,TGTGCCATCAGTGGACAGGGGTTCTACGAGCAGTACTTC,CAISGQGFYEQYF
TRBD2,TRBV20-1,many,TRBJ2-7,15,TGCAGTGCTAGAGCCGCAGGGCTAGCGGGTCCCGAGCAGTACTTC,CSARAAGLAGPEQYF
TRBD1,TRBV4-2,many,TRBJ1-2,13,TGTGCCAGCAGCCACGGGGGACAGACCCTAAACACCTTC,CASSHGGQTLNTF
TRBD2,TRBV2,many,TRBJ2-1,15,TGTGCCAGCAGTGTTTTCAGCGGGGGGTACAATGAGCAGTTCTTC,CASSVFSGGYNEQFF
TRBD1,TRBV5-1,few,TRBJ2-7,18,TGCGCCAGCAGCTCAAACGACAGGGTCACTGCGGGCCTCTACGAGCAGTACTTC,CASSSNDRVTAGLYEQYF